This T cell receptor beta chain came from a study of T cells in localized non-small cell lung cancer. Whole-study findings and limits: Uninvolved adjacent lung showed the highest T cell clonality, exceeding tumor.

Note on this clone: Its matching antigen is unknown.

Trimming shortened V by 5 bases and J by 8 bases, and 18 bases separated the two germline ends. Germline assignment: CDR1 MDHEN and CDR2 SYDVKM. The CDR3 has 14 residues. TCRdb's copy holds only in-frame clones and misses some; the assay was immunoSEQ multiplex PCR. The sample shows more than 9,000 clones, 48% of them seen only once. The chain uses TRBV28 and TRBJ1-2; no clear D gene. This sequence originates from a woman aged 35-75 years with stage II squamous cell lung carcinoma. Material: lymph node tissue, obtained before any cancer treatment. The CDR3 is CASSTVYTGIGYTF. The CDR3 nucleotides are TGTGCCAGCAGTACCGTTTATACGGGGATCGGCTACACCTTC.